This T cell receptor beta chain was sequenced during a study of response to subunit inactivated influenza vaccine. Per germline, CDR1 MNHEY and CDR2 SMNVEV (reference sequence). The trim removed 2 bases at V and 5 bases at J, leaving 5 bases unmatched. This CDR3 spans 15 amino acids. Study-wide points: Only a handful of new T cells, the authors suggested, are recruited with each seasonal influenza vaccination.

TCRdb fed the RT-PCR reads into MiXCR, producing one record per CDR3 protein. This sample carries 800,000 to 1,000,000 distinct CDR3 sequences, 21% of them seen once, and the ten largest clones take about 9.4%. This clonotype was found many times. Its antigen remains unknown. The input for sequencing was PBMCs from blood, taken 4 to 6 days after vaccination. This TCR was recovered from a man in his fifties who received an inactivated influenza vaccine. J is TRBJ2-5 and V is TRBV27; 10 nucleotides agree with TRBD2. CDR3 in amino acids: CASSLLAGVPETQYF. The DNA of the CDR3 is TGTGCCAGCAGTTTACTAGCGGGAGTGCCGGAGACCCAGTACTTC.